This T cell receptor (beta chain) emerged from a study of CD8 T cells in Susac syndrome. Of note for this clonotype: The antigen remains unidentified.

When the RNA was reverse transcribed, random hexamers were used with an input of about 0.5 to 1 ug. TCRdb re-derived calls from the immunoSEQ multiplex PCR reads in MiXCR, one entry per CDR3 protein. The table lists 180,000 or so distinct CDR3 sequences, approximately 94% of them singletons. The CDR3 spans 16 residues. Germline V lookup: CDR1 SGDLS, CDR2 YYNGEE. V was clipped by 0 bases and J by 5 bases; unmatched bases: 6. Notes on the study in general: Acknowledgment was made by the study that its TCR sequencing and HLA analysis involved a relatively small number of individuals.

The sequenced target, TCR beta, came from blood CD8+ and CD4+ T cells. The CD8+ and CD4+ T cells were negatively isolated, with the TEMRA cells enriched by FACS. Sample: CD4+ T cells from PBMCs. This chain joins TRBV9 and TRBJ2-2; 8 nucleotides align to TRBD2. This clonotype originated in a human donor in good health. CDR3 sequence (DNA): TGTGCCAGCAGCGTAGTCAGCGGGAGAAATACCGGGGAGCTGTTTTTT. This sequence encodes CASSVVSGRNTGELFF.